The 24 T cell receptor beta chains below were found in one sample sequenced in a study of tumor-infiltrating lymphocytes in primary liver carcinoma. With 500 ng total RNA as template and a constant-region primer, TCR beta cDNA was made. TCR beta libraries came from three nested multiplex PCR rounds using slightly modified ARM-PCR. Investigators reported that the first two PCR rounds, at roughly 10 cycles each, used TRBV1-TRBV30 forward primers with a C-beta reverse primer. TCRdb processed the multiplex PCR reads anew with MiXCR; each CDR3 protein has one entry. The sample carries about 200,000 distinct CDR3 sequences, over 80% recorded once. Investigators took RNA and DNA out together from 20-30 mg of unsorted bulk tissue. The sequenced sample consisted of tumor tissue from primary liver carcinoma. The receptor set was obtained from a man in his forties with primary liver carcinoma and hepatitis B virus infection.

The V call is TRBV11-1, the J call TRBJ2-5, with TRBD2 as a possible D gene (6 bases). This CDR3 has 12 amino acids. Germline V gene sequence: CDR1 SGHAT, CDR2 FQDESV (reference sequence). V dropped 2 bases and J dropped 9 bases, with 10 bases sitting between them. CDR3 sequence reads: CASSLIGEAQYF. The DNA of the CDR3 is TGTGCCAGCAGCTTAATAGGGGAGGCCCAGTACTTC.

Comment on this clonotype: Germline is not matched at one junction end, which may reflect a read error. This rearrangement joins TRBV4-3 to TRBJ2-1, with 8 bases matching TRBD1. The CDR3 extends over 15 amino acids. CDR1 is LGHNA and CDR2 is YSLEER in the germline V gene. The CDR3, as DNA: TGCCCCAGCAGCCAATTTCAGGGGGCTAGTGATGAGCAGTTCTTC. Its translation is CPSSQFQGASDEQFF.

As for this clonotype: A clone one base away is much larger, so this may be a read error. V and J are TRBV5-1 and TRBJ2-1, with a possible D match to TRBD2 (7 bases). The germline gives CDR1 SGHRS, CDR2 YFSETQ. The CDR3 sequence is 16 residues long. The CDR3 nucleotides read TGCGCCAGCAGACCCTTAGGGGGAGGGCCGAGGAATGAGCAGTTATTC. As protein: CASRPLGGGPRNEQLF.

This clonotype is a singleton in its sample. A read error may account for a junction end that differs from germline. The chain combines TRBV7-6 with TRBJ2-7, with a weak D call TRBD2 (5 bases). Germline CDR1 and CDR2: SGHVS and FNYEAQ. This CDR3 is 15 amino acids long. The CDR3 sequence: CASSSRVGNPYEQCF. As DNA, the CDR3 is TGTGCCAGCAGTTCGAGGGTAGGGAATCCCTACGAGCAGTGCTTC.

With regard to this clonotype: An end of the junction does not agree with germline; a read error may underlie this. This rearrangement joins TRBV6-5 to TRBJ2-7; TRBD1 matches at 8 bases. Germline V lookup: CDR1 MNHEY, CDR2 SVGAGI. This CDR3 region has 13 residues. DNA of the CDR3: TGTGCCAGCAATCGGACAGGGAATTACGAGCAATTCTTC. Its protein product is CASNRTGNYEQFF.

The CDR3 DNA sequence: TGTGCCAGCAAGGGAAACGGGAGGACCGTGCAGTTCTTC. Encoded protein: CASKGNGRTVQFF. V and J are TRBV6-2 or TRBV6-3 and TRBJ2-1; 7 nucleotides agree with TRBD2. Germline V gene sequence: CDR1 MNHEY, CDR2 SVGEGT. Losses at the gene ends were 7 bases for V and 12 bases for J; bases not matched to a gene: 12. This CDR3 spans 13 amino acids.

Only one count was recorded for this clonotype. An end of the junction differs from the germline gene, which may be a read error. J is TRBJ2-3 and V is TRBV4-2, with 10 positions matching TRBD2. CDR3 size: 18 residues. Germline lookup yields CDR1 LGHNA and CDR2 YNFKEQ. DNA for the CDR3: TGTGCCAGCAGCCAAGTTAAGAGTGGTAGCGGGGGGACAGATATGCAGTATTTT. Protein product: CASSQVKSGSGGTDMQYF.

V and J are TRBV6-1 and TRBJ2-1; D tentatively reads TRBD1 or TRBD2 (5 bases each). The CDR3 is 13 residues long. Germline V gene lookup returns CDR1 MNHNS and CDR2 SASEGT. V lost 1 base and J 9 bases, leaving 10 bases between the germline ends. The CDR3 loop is CASSEVRGVEQFF. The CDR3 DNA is TGTGCCAGCAGTGAAGTGAGGGGCGTTGAGCAGTTCTTC.

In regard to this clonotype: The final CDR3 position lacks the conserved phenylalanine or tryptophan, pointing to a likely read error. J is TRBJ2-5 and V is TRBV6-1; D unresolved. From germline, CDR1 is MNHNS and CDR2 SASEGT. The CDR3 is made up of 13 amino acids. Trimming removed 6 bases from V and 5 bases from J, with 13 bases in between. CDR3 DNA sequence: TGTGCCAGCAGCCGAATATCGTGGGAGACCCAGTACTTA. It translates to CASSRISWETQYL.

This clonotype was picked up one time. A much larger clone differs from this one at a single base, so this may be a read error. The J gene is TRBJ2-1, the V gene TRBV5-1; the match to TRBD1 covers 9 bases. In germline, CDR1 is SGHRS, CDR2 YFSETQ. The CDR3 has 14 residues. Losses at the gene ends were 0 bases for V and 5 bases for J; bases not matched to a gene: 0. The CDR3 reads CASSLGTGDNEQFF. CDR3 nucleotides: TGCGCCAGCAGCTTGGGGACAGGGGACAATGAGCAGTTCTTC.

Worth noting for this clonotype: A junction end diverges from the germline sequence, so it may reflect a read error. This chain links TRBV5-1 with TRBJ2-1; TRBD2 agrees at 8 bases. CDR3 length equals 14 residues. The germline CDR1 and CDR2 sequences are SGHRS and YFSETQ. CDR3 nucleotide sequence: TGCGCCAGCATGCCCACTAGCGGATACAATGAGCACTTCTTC. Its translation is CASMPTSGYNEHFF.

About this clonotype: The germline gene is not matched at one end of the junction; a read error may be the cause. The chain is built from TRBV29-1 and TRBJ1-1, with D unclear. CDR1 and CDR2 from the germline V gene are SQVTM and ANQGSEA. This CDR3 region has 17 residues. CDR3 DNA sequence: TGCTGCGTTGAAGTCATATATCTGGGCACCCAACGATCTGAAGCTTTCTTT. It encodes CCVEVIYLGTQRSEAFF.

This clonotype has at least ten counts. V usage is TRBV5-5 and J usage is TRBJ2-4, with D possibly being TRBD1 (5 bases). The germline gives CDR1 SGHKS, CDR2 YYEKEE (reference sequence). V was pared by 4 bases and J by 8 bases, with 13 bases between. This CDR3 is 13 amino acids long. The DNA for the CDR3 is TGTGCCAGCAGCAGGGATCTAGGGGACATTCAGTACTTC. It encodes CASSRDLGDIQYF.

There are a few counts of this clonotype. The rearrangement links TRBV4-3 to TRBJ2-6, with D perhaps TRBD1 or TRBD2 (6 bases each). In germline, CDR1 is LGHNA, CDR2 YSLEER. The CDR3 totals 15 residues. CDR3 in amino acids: CTSSQGTPGANVLTF. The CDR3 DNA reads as TGCACTAGCAGCCAGGGGACACCTGGGGCCAACGTCCTGACTTTC.

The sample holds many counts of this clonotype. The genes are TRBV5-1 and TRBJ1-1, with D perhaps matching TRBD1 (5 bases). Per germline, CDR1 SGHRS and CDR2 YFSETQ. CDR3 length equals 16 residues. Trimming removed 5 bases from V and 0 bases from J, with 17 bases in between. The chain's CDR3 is CASSPSWGTMNTEAFF. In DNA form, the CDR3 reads TGCGCCAGCAGTCCTTCTTGGGGCACGATGAACACTGAAGCTTTCTTT.

DNA of the CDR3: TGCAGCGTGCCTGAGGGGAGCGTGGAACTGTTTTTT. This codes for CSVPEGSVELFF. V is TRBV29-1 and J is TRBJ2-2, with D perhaps TRBD1 or TRBD2 (5 bases each). The ends were cut back, 6 bases at V and 14 bases at J, with 19 bases in the middle. The CDR3 consists of 12 residues. Germline V gene lookup returns CDR1 SQVTM and CDR2 ANQGSEA.

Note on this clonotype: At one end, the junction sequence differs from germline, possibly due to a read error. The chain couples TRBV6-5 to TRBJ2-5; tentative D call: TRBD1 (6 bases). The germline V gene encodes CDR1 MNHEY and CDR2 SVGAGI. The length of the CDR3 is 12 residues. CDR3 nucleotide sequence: TGTGCCAGCAGTAGAGGGGGAGTGACCCAGTGCTTC. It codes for CASSRGGVTQCF.

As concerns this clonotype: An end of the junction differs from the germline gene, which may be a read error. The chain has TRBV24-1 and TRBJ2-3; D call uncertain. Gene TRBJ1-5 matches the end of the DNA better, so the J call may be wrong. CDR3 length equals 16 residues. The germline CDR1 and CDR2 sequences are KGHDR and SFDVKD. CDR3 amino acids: CATSDGRIGNTDTQHF. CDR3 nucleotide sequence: TGCGCCACCAGTGATGGAAGGATAGGGAATACAGATACGCAGCATTTT.

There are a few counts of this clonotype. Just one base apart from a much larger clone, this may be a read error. CDR3 sequence (DNA): TGCACCAGCAGCCCACGGGACAGGGCTAGTTTGTACGAGCAGTACTTC. Translation: CTSSPRDRASLYEQYF. The rearrangement uses TRBV4-1 and TRBJ2-7, with 9 nucleotides matching TRBD1. The CDR3 spans 16 residues. Germline assignment: CDR1 MGHRA and CDR2 YSYEKL.

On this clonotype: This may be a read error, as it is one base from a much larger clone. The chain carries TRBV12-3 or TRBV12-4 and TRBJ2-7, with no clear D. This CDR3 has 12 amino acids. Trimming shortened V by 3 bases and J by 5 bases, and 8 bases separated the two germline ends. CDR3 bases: TGTGCCAGCAGTTTTTTGGTCCACGAGCAGTACTTC. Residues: CASSFLVHEQYF.

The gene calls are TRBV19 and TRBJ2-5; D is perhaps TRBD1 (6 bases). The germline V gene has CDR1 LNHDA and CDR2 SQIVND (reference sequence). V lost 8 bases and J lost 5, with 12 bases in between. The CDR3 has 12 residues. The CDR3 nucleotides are TGTGCCAGTCGACAGGCCCGGGAGACCCAGTACTTC. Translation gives CASRQARETQYF.

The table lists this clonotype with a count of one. The CDR3 DNA is TGTGCCTGGAGCCGACTAGCATTCAAAGATACGCAGTATTTT. Encoded protein: CAWSRLAFKDTQYF. This rearrangement joins TRBV30 to TRBJ2-3; TRBD2 matches at 7 bases. V shed 3 bases, J shed 5 bases, and the junction held 8 bases outside the gene matches. The germline gives CDR1 GTSNPN, CDR2 SVGIG (reference sequence). This CDR3 contains 14 residues.

The CDR3 DNA reads as TGCAGTGCCCGTAGCGGGAAGTACAATGAGCAGTTCTTC. Translated: CSARSGKYNEQFF. The chain uses TRBV20-1 and TRBJ2-1; 8 bases map to TRBD2. CDR1 is DFQATT and CDR2 is SNEGSKA in the germline V gene (reference sequence). CDR3 length: 13 amino acids. J gave up 4 bases and V 6 bases, and 5 bases lay outside the gene matches.

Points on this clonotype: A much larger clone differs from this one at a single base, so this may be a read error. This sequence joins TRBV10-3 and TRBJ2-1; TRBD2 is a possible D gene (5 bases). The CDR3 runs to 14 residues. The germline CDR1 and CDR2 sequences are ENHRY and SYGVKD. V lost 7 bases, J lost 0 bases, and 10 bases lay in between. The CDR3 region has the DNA TGTGCCATCACCTCGGACTCCTCCTACAATGAGCAGTTCTTC. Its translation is CAITSDSSYNEQFF.